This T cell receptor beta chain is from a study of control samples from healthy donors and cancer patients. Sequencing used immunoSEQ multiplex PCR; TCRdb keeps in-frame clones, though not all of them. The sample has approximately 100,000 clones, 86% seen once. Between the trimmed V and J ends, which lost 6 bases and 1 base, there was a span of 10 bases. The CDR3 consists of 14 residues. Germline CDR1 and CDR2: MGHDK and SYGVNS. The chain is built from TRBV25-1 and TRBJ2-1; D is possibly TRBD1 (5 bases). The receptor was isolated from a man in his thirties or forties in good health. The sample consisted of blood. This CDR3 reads CASRQGGSYNEQFF. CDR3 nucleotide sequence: TGTGCCAGCAGGCAGGGTGGTTCCTACAATGAGCAGTTCTTC.